These 21 T cell receptor beta chains originate from one sample sequenced in a study of T cell responses to AZD1222 COVID-19 vaccine. Generated by immunoSEQ multiplex PCR, the TCRdb table keeps only in-frame clones and is missing some. The sample contains approximately 90,000 clones, 80% to 90% of which appear only once. Source: peripheral blood, taken on day 0 of AZD1222 vaccination. These receptors originate from an adult in good health.

This clone was found once. CDR3 in DNA: TGTGCCAGCAGTTTATACCCAGCCACCTACGAGCAGTACTTC. This encodes CASSLYPATYEQYF. V is TRBV28 and J is TRBJ2-7; D gene ambiguous. This CDR3 is 14 amino acids long. Germline V gene data show CDR1 as MDHEN and CDR2 as SYDVKM. The V end was cut by 1 base, the J end by 2 bases, with 9 bases between.

The J gene is TRBJ1-1, the V gene TRBV12-3 or TRBV12-4; D gene unclear. Trimming removed 5 bases at V and 0 bases at J, with 7 bases between. CDR3 length equals 13 residues. The CDR3 coding sequence is TGTGCCAGCAGTGAACAAGTGAACACTGAAGCTTTCTTT. Translated: CASSEQVNTEAFF.

The CDR3 region has the DNA TGTGCCATCAGTGAGGGACAGAAAAGCAATCAGCCCCAGCATTTT. This encodes CAISEGQKSNQPQHF. This sequence joins TRBV10-3 and TRBJ1-5, with a possible D match to TRBD1 (6 bases). Trimming cost V 2 bases and J 1 base, with 9 bases left between them. CDR1 is ENHRY and CDR2 is SYGVKD in the germline V gene. This CDR3 has 15 residues.

This chain links TRBV14 with TRBJ2-3; TRBD1 is a possible D gene (5 bases). Trimming pared 2 bases from V and 4 bases from J, leaving 19 bases between. CDR3 length: 17 residues. Germline lookup yields CDR1 SGHDN and CDR2 FVKESK. CDR3 region: CASSQSRWQGTADTQYF. DNA of the CDR3: TGTGCCAGCAGCCAATCACGATGGCAGGGTACCGCAGATACGCAGTATTTT.

V gene TRBV28 combines with J gene TRBJ1-1; 8 positions match TRBD1. Germline trimming cut 6 bases from V and 0 bases from J; bases unmatched to any gene: 12. The CDR3 totals 17 residues. Germline V gene data show CDR1 as MDHEN and CDR2 as SYDVKM. For the CDR3, the DNA is TGTGCCAGCAGCCCCAACTCCGGGACAGGCGTGAACACTGAAGCTTTCTTT. Translation: CASSPNSGTGVNTEAFF.

This clone was counted a single time. The J gene is TRBJ1-6, the V gene TRBV3-1 (or the pseudogene TRBV3-2); the D gene is possibly TRBD1 (6 bases). V was cut by 3 bases and J by 10 bases, with 10 bases left in between. Germline CDR1 is LGHDT and CDR2 is YNNKEL (reference sequence). The length of the CDR3 is 13 residues. This CDR3 reads CASSQYRESPLHF. The CDR3 nucleotides read TGTGCCAGCAGCCAGTACAGGGAATCACCCCTCCACTTT.

A single count supports this clone. The V and J genes are TRBV7-2 and TRBJ2-7; D not resolved. Germline CDR1 reads SGHTA; CDR2 reads FQGNSA. This CDR3 has 12 amino acids. V lost 3 bases and J lost 5, with 8 bases in between. As DNA, the CDR3 is TGTGCCAGCAGCTTCATACAGAACGAGCAGTACTTC. This gives the protein CASSFIQNEQYF.

The genes are TRBV28 and TRBJ1-1; D uncertain. This CDR3 has 13 residues. Germline assignment: CDR1 MDHEN and CDR2 SYDVKM. Between the trimmed V and J ends, which lost 5 bases and 1 base, there was a span of 8 bases. In DNA form, the CDR3 reads TGTGCCAGCAGTCCTACACAGAACACTGAAGCTTTCTTT. Protein: CASSPTQNTEAFF.

J is TRBJ1-1 and V is TRBV29-1; 9 nucleotides line up with TRBD1. Germline V gene lookup returns CDR1 SQVTM and CDR2 ANQGSEA. V was pared by 2 bases and J by 3 bases, with 4 bases of the junction left unmatched. The CDR3 runs 14 residues. CDR3 protein: CSVEKTGGYTEAFF. For the CDR3, the DNA is TGCAGCGTTGAAAAAACAGGGGGCTACACTGAAGCTTTCTTT.

The J gene is TRBJ1-5, the V gene TRBV20-1; unclear D gene. The length of the CDR3 is 13 residues. Looked up from germline, CDR1 is DFQATT and CDR2 is SNEGSKA (reference sequence). V dropped 3 bases and J dropped 2 bases, with 8 bases sitting between them. CDR3 sequence (DNA): TGCAGTGCTAGTGGCGGGGGCAATCAGCCCCAGCATTTT. Protein sequence: CSASGGGNQPQHF.

J is TRBJ2-1 and V is TRBV9; possibly TRBD1 or TRBD2 for D (5 bases each). Trimming took off 4 bases at V and 5 bases at J, with 10 bases between the two ends. The V gene's germline CDR1 is SGDLS and CDR2 YYNGEE. CDR3 size: 13 residues. CDR3 protein: CASSRDLDNEQFF. The CDR3 region has the DNA TGTGCCAGCAGCAGGGACCTAGACAATGAGCAGTTCTTC.

V usage is TRBV29-1 and J usage is TRBJ1-1, with TRBD1 as a possible D gene (6 bases). This CDR3 comprises 12 residues. Germline assignment: CDR1 SQVTM and CDR2 ANQGSEA. V lost 6 bases and J lost 5, with 13 bases in between. Written as DNA, the CDR3 is TGCAGCGTCACACAGGGATATACTGAAGCTTTCTTT. Its protein product is CSVTQGYTEAFF.

V usage is TRBV12-3 or TRBV12-4 and J usage is TRBJ1-1, with D perhaps TRBD1 (6 bases). The CDR3 sequence is 13 residues long. V shed 4 bases and J shed 10 bases, with 16 bases lying between them. The CDR3 protein is CASSSGVAMAAFF. The CDR3, as DNA: TGTGCCAGCAGTTCAGGGGTCGCCATGGCAGCTTTCTTT.

This clone was seen many times. The rearrangement links TRBV7-9 to TRBJ2-1; 10 bases are a match to TRBD2. CDR1 is SEHNR, CDR2 FQNEAQ, per germline (reference sequence). V lost 6 bases and J lost 3; bases outside the gene matches: 5. The CDR3 extends over 15 amino acids. In nucleotides, the CDR3 is TGTGCCAGCAGAGGACTAGCGGAATTCTACAATGAGCAGTTCTTC. This translates into CASRGLAEFYNEQFF.

The chain is built from TRBV4-1 and TRBJ2-2; TRBD2 is a possible D gene (6 bases). CDR1 is MGHRA, CDR2 YSYEKL, per germline. V was shortened by 4 bases and J by 3 bases, with 9 bases between the two germline ends. This CDR3 is 14 amino acids long. In DNA, the CDR3 is TGCGCCAGCAGCCCCCGGGACTACACCGGGGAGCTGTTTTTT. Translated, it gives CASSPRDYTGELFF.

The V gene is TRBV5-1, the J gene TRBJ1-2; D is uncertain. Between the trimmed V and J ends, which lost 0 bases and 0 bases, there was a span of 12 bases. The CDR3 has 16 residues. The germline CDR1 and CDR2 sequences are SGHRS and YFSETQ. CDR3: CASSLGAQRANYGYTF. DNA for the CDR3: TGCGCCAGCAGCTTGGGGGCACAGAGAGCTAACTATGGCTACACCTTC.

V and J are TRBV5-4 and TRBJ2-3; 8 bases fit TRBD2. The CDR3 is 16 amino acids. V shed 1 base, J shed 0 bases, and the junction held 4 bases outside the gene matches. Germline CDR1 is SGHNT and CDR2 is YYREEE (reference sequence). The CDR3 nucleotides read TGTGCCAGCAGCTTGTTATCTAGCGGGAGCACAGATACGCAGTATTTT. Translated, it gives CASSLLSSGSTDTQYF.

The sample holds one count of this clone. J is TRBJ2-1 and V is TRBV19, with 8 bases identical to TRBD2. CDR1 is LNHDA and CDR2 is SQIVND in the germline V gene (reference sequence). V gave up 8 bases and J gave up 0 bases; unmatched junction bases: 21. This CDR3 region has 20 residues. The CDR3 sequence: CASFPQAGVYGRGSYNEQFF. The CDR3 coding sequence is TGTGCCAGTTTTCCCCAAGCGGGAGTCTATGGGCGTGGCTCCTACAATGAGCAGTTCTTC.

The chain recombines TRBV29-1 with TRBJ1-1; no definite D call. V was clipped by 8 bases and J by 5 bases, with 18 bases between them. CDR3 length equals 13 residues. Germline assignment: CDR1 SQVTM and CDR2 ANQGSEA. CDR3 loop: CSILRVGRTEAFF. In DNA form, the CDR3 reads TGCAGCATCCTAAGGGTAGGACGTACTGAAGCTTTCTTT. The variable domain in full, completed from reference TRBV29-1 and TRBJ1-1, reads SAVISQKPSRDICQRGTSLTIQCQVDSQVTMMFWYRQQPGQSLTLIATANQGSEATYESGFVIDKFPISRPNLTFSTLTVSNMSPEDSSIYLCSILRVGRTEAFFGQGTRLTVV.

Only a few counts were recorded for this clone. This chain uses TRBV7-8 with TRBJ1-1, with D unresolved. The CDR3 contains 13 residues. Trimming took off 6 bases at V and 4 bases at J, with 12 bases between the two ends. The germline CDR1 and CDR2 sequences are SGHVS and FQNEAQ. The CDR3 loop is CASRHGITTEAFF. CDR3 in DNA: TGTGCCAGCAGGCACGGGATTACCACTGAAGCTTTCTTT.

The rearrangement joins TRBV19 to TRBJ2-1; 10 bases fit TRBD1. After removal of 5 bases from V and 3 bases from J, the junction contained 7 bases not matched to a gene. The CDR3 loop spans 16 amino acids. Germline CDR1 LNHDA, CDR2 SQIVND (reference sequence). CDR3 sequence: CASSLKTGGFYNEQFF. Here the CDR3 DNA reads TGTGCCAGTAGTTTAAAGACAGGGGGCTTCTACAATGAGCAGTTCTTC.